This T cell receptor beta chain was profiled in a study of OX40 agonist ivuxolimab in advanced cancers. Study context: The group had a mean age of about 65 years, ranged from 23 to 79, and was 80% to 90% male. Study findings and constraints: Expanded clones tended on average to be more numerous among CD8+ T cells than CD4+. No antigen was identified for the clonally expanded peripheral T cells. In the 0.1 to 3.0 mg/kg range, CD4+ and CD8+ blood T cells had expanded clonally by week 6.

V trimming: 4 bases; J trimming: 1 base; junction bases outside the gene matches: 3. The CDR3 covers 14 residues. Germline loops: CDR1 LGHNA, CDR2 YSLEER. A few counts support this clone. The antigen is not known. The assay was immunoSEQ multiplex PCR, and TCRdb's table has in-frame clones only and misses some. The sample gives about 43,000 clones, roughly 80% of which show up once; less than 5% is in the top ten. The J gene is TRBJ2-7, the V gene TRBV4-3, with 8 positions matching TRBD1. This TCR was recovered from an adult with an advanced solid tumor such as melanoma, head and neck, liver or kidney cancer. Sequences were derived from CD4+ or CD8+ T cells sorted from blood, sampled in a trial of the OX40 agonist ivuxolimab. Here the CDR3 reads CASSLYRGSYEQYF. CDR3 coding DNA: TGCGCCAGCAGCCTCTACAGGGGGTCCTACGAGCAGTACTTC.